A selection of T cell receptor beta chains follows, all from one sample in a study of blood T cell repertoires in COVID-19. The method was immunoSEQ multiplex PCR; TCRdb's version includes in-frame clones alone and lacks a portion of them. Among just under 150,000 clones, approximately 90% were seen once, and the ten largest hold approximately 0.98%. The sample comprised peripheral blood. Every receptor here comes from a woman aged 45-65 years with acute or convalescent COVID-19. Each CDR3 is given with its conserved first and last residue. The order of the fields is CDR3 protein, CDR3 DNA, J gene, clone size, V gene, D gene. D genes are given only for firm matches. Clone sizes are given selectively: once, few, many, or a class where the clone is expanded.

CDR3 protein: CASSLAVAGGYDDEQFF
CDR3 DNA: TGTGCCAGCAGCTTAGCGGTAGCGGGGGGGTACGACGATGAGCAGTTCTTC
J gene: TRBJ2-1
clone size: few
V gene: TRBV7-9
D gene: TRBD2

CDR3 protein: CASSARSGFQDEQYF
CDR3 DNA: TGTGCCAGCAGCGCCCGCTCAGGGTTCCAGGACGAGCAGTACTTC
J gene: TRBJ2-7
clone size: once
V gene: TRBV7-9
D gene: -

CDR3 protein: CASSLKGTADTQYF
CDR3 DNA: TGTGCCAGCAGCTTAAAGGGGACAGCAGATACGCAGTATTTT
J gene: TRBJ2-3
clone size: once
V gene: TRBV7-3
D gene: TRBD1

CDR3 protein: CASSPPAGPSYEQYF
CDR3 DNA: TGTGCCAGCAGCCCTCCAGCGGGACCCTCCTACGAGCAGTACTTC
J gene: TRBJ2-7
clone size: -
V gene: TRBV5-4
D gene: TRBD2

CDR3 protein: CASSLGTPYEQYF
CDR3 DNA: TGTGCCAGCAGCTTGGGGACACCCTACGAGCAGTACTTC
J gene: TRBJ2-7
clone size: -
V gene: TRBV5-8
D gene: -

CDR3 protein: CASLLLTQYF
CDR3 DNA: TGTGCCAGCCTCCTCCTTACGCAGTATTTT
J gene: TRBJ2-3
clone size: -
V gene: TRBV12-3/TRBV12-4
D gene: -

CDR3 protein: CASRNQEAYEQYF
CDR3 DNA: TGTGCCAGCAGGAACCAGGAAGCATACGAGCAGTACTTC
J gene: TRBJ2-7
clone size: -
V gene: TRBV21-1
D gene: -

CDR3 protein: CASSLVIRNTGELFF
CDR3 DNA: TGCGCCAGCAGCTTGGTTATTAGAAACACCGGGGAGCTGTTTTTT
J gene: TRBJ2-2
clone size: -
V gene: TRBV5-1
D gene: -

CDR3 protein: CASSPQFGQGYEQYF
CDR3 DNA: TGTGCCAGCAGCCCCCAATTTGGACAGGGCTACGAGCAGTACTTC
J gene: TRBJ2-7
clone size: -
V gene: TRBV7-2
D gene: TRBD1

CDR3 protein: CASSLKGNYGYTF
CDR3 DNA: TGTGCCAGCAGCTTAAAGGGGAACTATGGCTACACCTTC
J gene: TRBJ1-2
clone size: -
V gene: TRBV7-6
D gene: -